This TCR beta chain was documented in a study of T cell changes during pregnancy in multiple sclerosis. Assay: immunoSEQ multiplex PCR; the TCRdb copy retains only in-frame clones and omits some. Here the sample spans about 110,000 clones, approximately 90% being singletons. The receptor's source is a female donor in good health, enrolled as a control in a pregnancy study. This specimen was peripheral blood, taken in the third trimester of pregnancy.

The CDR3, as DNA: TGTGCCAGCAGCAAGGACAGGGACTACAATGAGCAGTTCTTC. Its protein product is CASSKDRDYNEQFF. V gene TRBV2 combines with J gene TRBJ2-1; 8 positions agree with TRBD1. The trim removed 6 bases at V and 3 bases at J, leaving 4 bases unmatched. CDR1 and CDR2 from the germline V gene are SNHLY and FYNNEI. The CDR3 has 14 residues. Drawing the rest from reference TRBV2 and TRBJ2-1, the complete variable domain is EPEVTQTPSHQVTQMGQEVILRCVPISNHLYFYWYRQILGQKVEFLVSFYNNEISEKSEIFDDQFSVERPDGSNFTLKIRSTKLEDSAMYFCASSKDRDYNEQFFGPGTRLTVL.